This T cell receptor (beta chain) emerged from a study of PD-L1 blockade in urothelial cancer. Across the whole study: Males with bladder-origin urothelial cancer made up twenty-five of 29 patients. Median blood clonality was approximately 0.08, with more than 75,000 unique TCRs. It was at 3 weeks (second dose) and 6 weeks after treatment start that blood was analyzed.

The assay was immunoSEQ multiplex PCR, and TCRdb's table has in-frame clones only and misses some. The sample includes 56,000 or so clones, around 83% seen only once; the top ten take under 3%. Findings of the study overall: Blood clones associated with the tumor expanded more at 3 weeks in durable-benefit patients.

Losses at the gene ends were 0 bases for V and 5 bases for J; bases not matched to a gene: 7. Looked up from germline, CDR1 is SGHVS and CDR2 is FQNEAQ. This CDR3 comprises 16 residues. A word on this clone: Its antigen is not known.

This clonotype was obtained from a man aged 50-59 years with urothelial cancer. V usage is TRBV7-8 and J usage is TRBJ2-5; 9 nucleotides align to TRBD1. The sample here was PBMCs, taken around atezolizumab (anti-PD-L1) treatment. CDR3 nucleotides: TGTGCCAGCAGCTTAGCCGGGACAGGGAGGGCGGAGACCCAGTACTTC. It specifies CASSLAGTGRAETQYF.